A single sample is the source of the 19 T cell receptor beta chains below, sequenced in a study of response to subunit inactivated influenza vaccine. TCRdb reanalysed the RT-PCR reads using MiXCR and keeps one entry per CDR3 protein. The table shows 500,000 or so distinct CDR3 sequences, with over 9.5% occurring only once. The material sequenced was PBMCs from blood, taken 45 days after vaccination. The receptor source for this set is a man aged 45-65 years who received an inactivated influenza vaccine.

This clonotype was recorded at least ten times. V usage is TRBV6-1 and J usage is TRBJ2-1, with 9 bases lining up with TRBD1. The CDR3 spans 15 residues. CDR1 is MNHNS and CDR2 is SASEGT in the germline V gene. With 5 bases clipped from V and 6 bases from J, the junction kept 8 bases outside the gene matches. The CDR3 loop is CASSTGQGRINEQFF. In nucleotides, the CDR3 is TGTGCCAGCAGTACCGGACAGGGGAGGATCAATGAGCAGTTCTTC.

This clonotype appeared many times. V gene TRBV20-1 combines with J gene TRBJ2-1; D call uncertain. Per germline, CDR1 DFQATT and CDR2 SNEGSKA (reference sequence). The CDR3 sequence is 13 residues long. Trimming stripped 1 base from V and 7 bases from J, with 11 bases between. The CDR3 sequence is CSARGRLGNEQFF. The CDR3 bases are TGCAGTGCTAGAGGACGTTTGGGAAATGAGCAGTTCTTC.

V is TRBV9 and J is TRBJ2-3, with D perhaps TRBD1 or TRBD2 (7 bases each). CDR3 size: 15 residues. The V gene's germline CDR1 is SGDLS and CDR2 YYNGEE. Trimming took 2 bases from V and 4 from J, leaving 14 bases between them. This CDR3 is CASSVQGGGPDTQYF. The CDR3 nucleotides are TGTGCCAGCAGCGTTCAGGGGGGGGGCCCAGATACGCAGTATTTT. The full variable domain, with the rest looked up from reference TRBV9 and TRBJ2-3, is DSGVTQTPKHLITATGQRVTLRCSPRSGDLSVYWYQQSLDQGLQFLIQYYNGEERAKGNILERFSAQQFPDLHSELNLSSLELGDSALYFCASSVQGGGPDTQYFGPGTRLTVL.

This clonotype has only a few counts. The rearrangement uses TRBV9 and TRBJ2-5; D may be TRBD1 (5 bases). With 1 base removed from V and 5 bases from J, the gap between germline ends came to 21 bases. The CDR3 runs to 17 residues. Germline loops: CDR1 SGDLS, CDR2 YYNGEE. CDR3 DNA: TGTGCCAGCAGCGTATCAGGGTCCTACCCCCCAACGGAGACCCAGTACTTC. Encoded protein: CASSVSGSYPPTETQYF.

This clonotype has more than one count but fewer than ten. V gene TRBV7-2 combines with J gene TRBJ2-5, with 8 positions matching TRBD1. Trimming cost V 1 base and J 5 bases; bases outside gene matches: 6. The CDR3 spans 15 residues. Germline CDR1 reads SGHTA; CDR2 reads FQGNSA. CDR3 nucleotide sequence: TGTGCCAGCAGCTTAGTCACAGGGGGTCGGGAGACCCAGTACTTC. It translates to CASSLVTGGRETQYF.

The chain links TRBV12-3 or TRBV12-4 to TRBJ2-5; D remains ambiguous. Trimming cost V 7 bases and J 5 bases, with 14 bases left between them. The CDR3 covers 13 residues. CDR3 DNA sequence: TGTGCCAGCACTCTTTCTTTCGGGGAGACCCAGTACTTC. Its protein product is CASTLSFGETQYF.

In this sample, this clonotype turned up a few times. The chain joins TRBV20-1 to TRBJ2-1, with 7 bases lining up with TRBD2. V was clipped by 3 bases and J by 8 bases; unmatched bases: 10. Germline lookup yields CDR1 DFQATT and CDR2 SNEGSKA (reference sequence). CDR3 length equals 14 residues. The CDR3 here is CSASERGLVDEQFF. The CDR3 region has the DNA TGCAGTGCTAGTGAAAGAGGACTAGTGGATGAGCAGTTCTTC.

This clonotype showed up just a few times. The chain is built from TRBV10-3 and TRBJ2-2, with no clear D. Trimming took off 3 bases at V and 5 bases at J, with 10 bases between the two ends. The CDR3 sequence is 14 residues long. The germline V gene has CDR1 ENHRY and CDR2 SYGVKD. CDR3 loop: CAISDEARTGELFF. CDR3 nucleotides: TGTGCCATCAGTGACGAGGCGAGGACCGGGGAGCTGTTTTTT.

This chain links TRBV12-3 or TRBV12-4 with TRBJ2-5; possibly TRBD2 for D (5 bases). V was cut by 6 bases and J by 4 bases, with 15 bases left in between. The CDR3 is 14 residues long. The CDR3 DNA is TGTGCCAGCAGCCTAGGAGTCGGAGGAGAGACCCAGTACTTC. It yields the protein CASSLGVGGETQYF.

This chain uses TRBV28 with TRBJ2-1, with 16 bases aligning to TRBD2. This CDR3 contains 16 residues. The V gene end was trimmed by 5 bases and the J gene end by 10 bases; junction bases not matched to a gene: 8. The germline V gene encodes CDR1 MDHEN and CDR2 SYDVKM. The CDR3 sequence: CASSQPGLAGGMEQFF. As DNA, the CDR3 is TGTGCCAGCAGTCAACCGGGACTAGCGGGAGGGATGGAGCAGTTCTTC.

This clonotype has a count of ten or more. The V call is TRBV29-1, the J call TRBJ2-1; D gene uncertain. This CDR3 is 14 amino acids long. Germline CDR1 and CDR2: SQVTM and ANQGSEA. V lost 6 bases and J lost 4, with 16 bases in between. CDR3 DNA sequence: TGCAGCGTCGGAAAGTATAACGAATACAATGAGCAGTTCTTC. It is translated as CSVGKYNEYNEQFF.

This clonotype was counted many times. This chain connects TRBV12-5 to TRBJ2-1; D uncertain. CDR1 LGHNT and CDR2 FRNRAP come from the germline V gene. CDR3 size: 13 residues. The V gene lost 5 bases and the J gene lost 1 base, with 6 bases spanning the gap. CDR3 bases: TGTGCTAGTGGTATGGGATCCTACAATGAGCAGTTCTTC. It is translated as CASGMGSYNEQFF.

This clonotype was seen many times. The chain is built from TRBV12-3 or TRBV12-4 and TRBJ1-1; D might be TRBD1 (5 bases). V shed 4 bases and J shed 1 base, with 10 bases lying between them. This CDR3 is 14 amino acids long. DNA for the CDR3: TGTGCCAGCAGTTATAATCAGGGGAACACTGAAGCTTTCTTT. It specifies CASSYNQGNTEAFF.

At least ten counts were recorded for this clonotype. V usage is TRBV20-1 and J usage is TRBJ1-1, with 10 bases fitting TRBD1. The CDR3 runs 12 residues. The ends lost 6 bases at V and 3 bases at J; junction bases unmatched: 1. Per germline, CDR1 DFQATT and CDR2 SNEGSKA (reference sequence). CDR3: CSAGQGDTEAFF. DNA for the CDR3: TGCAGTGCCGGACAGGGGGACACTGAAGCTTTCTTT.

V usage is TRBV20-1 and J usage is TRBJ1-4; 8 nucleotides match TRBD1. Germline values: CDR1 DFQATT, CDR2 SNEGSKA (reference sequence). Trimming removed 3 bases from V and 7 bases from J; junction bases left unmatched: 4. The CDR3 is 13 amino acids. CDR3 protein: CSASQGAGEKLFF. Here the CDR3 DNA reads TGCAGTGCTAGTCAGGGGGCGGGTGAAAAACTGTTTTTT.

This clonotype was recorded many times. The chain joins TRBV11-2 to TRBJ2-1; possibly TRBD2 for D (5 bases). The CDR3 has 16 amino acids. Trimming cost V 1 base and J 9 bases, with 19 bases left between them. Germline lookup yields CDR1 SGHAT and CDR2 FQNNGV. This CDR3 is CASSLVLGRSRVEQFF. For the CDR3, the DNA is TGTGCCAGCAGCTTAGTCCTAGGGAGATCCCGTGTTGAGCAGTTCTTC.

This clonotype was recorded at least ten times. The chain combines TRBV29-1 with TRBJ2-3, with 8 bases lining up with TRBD2. The V gene's germline CDR1 is SQVTM and CDR2 ANQGSEA. V lost 4 bases and J lost 2; bases outside the gene matches: 2. This CDR3 region has 13 residues. In nucleotides, the CDR3 is TGCAGCGTTGGCGGGAGGTCCACAGATACGCAGTATTTT. It translates to CSVGGRSTDTQYF.

The rearrangement joins TRBV24-1 to TRBJ2-1, with 14 bases identical to TRBD2. The ends lost 5 bases at V and 3 bases at J; junction bases unmatched: 8. The CDR3 spans 18 residues. CDR1 KGHDR and CDR2 SFDVKD come from the germline V gene. The CDR3 DNA reads as TGTGCCACCAGTGGTGTGACTAGCGGGAGGGCATTCTACAATGAGCAGTTCTTC. This sequence encodes CATSGVTSGRAFYNEQFF.

This chain joins TRBV25-1 and TRBJ1-2; 9 nucleotides agree with TRBD1. The CDR3 has 13 amino acids. Per germline, CDR1 MGHDK and CDR2 SYGVNS. The V and J ends lost 6 bases and 4 bases, in that order; junction bases with no gene match: 3. The CDR3 sequence: CASRGTGTYGYTF. The CDR3 DNA reads as TGTGCCAGCAGGGGGACAGGGACCTATGGCTACACCTTC.